Sequencing of this TCR beta chain was carried out in a study of T cell changes during pregnancy in multiple sclerosis (dated 2019 in TCRdb). Background on the whole study: The study looked at changes in the T cell repertoire across pregnancy in women with multiple sclerosis.

To note about this clone: The antigen it recognizes is unknown. No clone much larger than this one lies a single base away; base qualities are absent. Additional DNA sequences in this sample encode the identical CDR3.

V is cut back by 2 bases and J by 2 bases, with 0 bases in the junction unmatched. In the germline V gene, CDR1 corresponds to KGHSH and CDR2 to LQKENI. Spanning cysteine to phenylalanine, the CDR3 consists of 14 amino acids. The entry retains the CDR3 DNA only, 42 bases that are in frame from base 1. The library relied on the immunoSEQ multiplex PCR assay. Here the immuneACCESS table is served through TCRdb, limited to in-frame sequences with V and J called. Missing clones are a known gap in these copies; in checked studies unresolved V genes cover under half, and the rest lacks a known reason. The sample includes about 40,000 clones, with about 91% observed a single time. Clones ranked in the top ten supply just under 0.5% of the sample.

The receptor comes from a female donor in good health, enrolled as a control in a pregnancy study. Sequences were derived from CD4+ T cells from peripheral blood mononuclear cells, sampled in the second trimester of pregnancy. The rearrangement combines TRBV18 with TRBJ2-7; TRBD1 aligns with 10 central bases. The nucleotides read TGTGCCAGCTCACCAGGGACAGGGGCCTACGAGCAGTACTTC. This translates into CASSPGTGAYEQYF.